The 7 T cell receptor beta chains reported below all come from one sample, sequenced in a study of cytomegalovirus exposure and HLA in healthy donors. TCRdb's copy holds only in-frame clones and misses some; the assay was immunoSEQ multiplex PCR. The sample has more than 250,000 clones, roughly nine tenths seen once; the top ten hold roughly 1.1%. Sequencing was done on a sample of PBMCs. These receptors came from a woman in her twenties or thirties in good health and CMV-seropositive.

The chain recombines TRBV9 with TRBJ1-5; D is unclear. With 4 bases removed from V and 11 bases from J, the gap between germline ends came to 13 bases. CDR3 length: 12 amino acids. Germline CDR1 is SGDLS and CDR2 is YYNGEE. The CDR3 region has the DNA TGTGCCAGCAGCACACTTGGTTCGGCCCAGCATTTT. Its translation: CASSTLGSAQHF.

The J gene is TRBJ1-2, the V gene TRBV7-9; D uncertain. From germline, CDR1 is SEHNR and CDR2 FQNEAQ (reference sequence). Trimming left V 4 bases short and J 6 bases short, with 12 bases between. This CDR3 is built from 13 residues. The CDR3 DNA reads as TGTGCCAGCAGCTACCCCGGGCGGAATGGCTACACCTTC. This codes for CASSYPGRNGYTF.

The rearrangement uses TRBV9 and TRBJ2-7; 8 bases align to TRBD2. After removal of 4 bases from V and 5 bases from J, the junction contained 11 bases not matched to a gene. Germline lookup yields CDR1 SGDLS and CDR2 YYNGEE. The CDR3 has 15 amino acids. CDR3 protein: CASSRNPGLENEQYF. For the CDR3, the DNA is TGTGCCAGCAGCAGAAATCCGGGACTAGAGAACGAGCAGTACTTC.

The chain has TRBV6-5 and TRBJ1-2; no definite D call. The V gene lost 5 bases and the J gene lost 7 bases, with 17 bases spanning the gap. From germline, CDR1 is MNHEY and CDR2 SVGAGI. The CDR3 covers 14 residues. This CDR3 reads CASSTVLTQTGYTF. For the CDR3, the DNA is TGTGCCAGCAGTACGGTCTTGACCCAAACTGGCTACACCTTC.

This clone was seen more than once but under ten times. The chain carries TRBV10-3 and TRBJ2-7, with TRBD2 matching 12 bases. This CDR3 is built from 15 residues. The germline CDR1 and CDR2 sequences are ENHRY and SYGVKD. Unmatched junction bases numbered 3, after V lost 4 bases and J lost 2 bases. The CDR3 DNA is TGTGCCATCAGTGGTGCTAGCGGGAGGGCCTACGAGCAGTACTTC. Its protein product is CAISGASGRAYEQYF.

This chain uses TRBV29-1 with TRBJ2-3, with 9 bases identical to TRBD2. Trimming removed 4 bases from V and 2 bases from J; junction bases left unmatched: 13. The germline V gene encodes CDR1 SQVTM and CDR2 ANQGSEA. The CDR3 spans 17 residues. CDR3 bases: TGCAGCGTTGTGACAGATGAGACTAGCGGCCACACAGATACGCAGTATTTT. Amino acids: CSVVTDETSGHTDTQYF.

The rearrangement links TRBV4-1 to TRBJ1-3; the D gene is possibly TRBD1 (5 bases). The CDR3 runs 14 residues. The V and J ends lost 4 bases and 0 bases respectively, with 7 bases between them. Germline V gene sequence: CDR1 MGHRA, CDR2 YSYEKL. The CDR3 DNA sequence: TGCGCCAGCAGCCGGGACGTCTCTGGAAACACCATATATTTT. Its translation: CASSRDVSGNTIYF.